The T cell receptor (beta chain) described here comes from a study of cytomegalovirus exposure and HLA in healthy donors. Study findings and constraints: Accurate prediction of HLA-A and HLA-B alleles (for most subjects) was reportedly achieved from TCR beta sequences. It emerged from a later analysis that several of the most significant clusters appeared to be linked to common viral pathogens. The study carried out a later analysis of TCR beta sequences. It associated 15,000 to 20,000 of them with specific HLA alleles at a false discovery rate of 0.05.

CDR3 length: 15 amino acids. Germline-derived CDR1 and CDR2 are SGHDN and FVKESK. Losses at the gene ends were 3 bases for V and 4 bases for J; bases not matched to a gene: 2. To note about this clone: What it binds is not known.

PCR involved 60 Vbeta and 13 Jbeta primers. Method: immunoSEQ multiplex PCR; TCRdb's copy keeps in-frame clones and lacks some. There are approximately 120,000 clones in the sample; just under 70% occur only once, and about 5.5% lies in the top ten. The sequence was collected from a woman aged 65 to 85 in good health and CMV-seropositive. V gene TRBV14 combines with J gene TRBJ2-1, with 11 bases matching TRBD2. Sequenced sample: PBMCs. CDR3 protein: CASSQTSGVYNEQFF. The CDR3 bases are TGTGCCAGCAGCCAGACTAGCGGGGTGTACAATGAGCAGTTCTTC.